Following are 5 T cell receptor beta chains from one sample sequenced in a study of tumor and adjacent non-tumor tissue in lung cancer. The library came from three nested PCR rounds adapted from ARM-PCR protocols. Each CDR3 protein gets one entry after TCRdb re-called the multiplex PCR reads with MiXCR. The sample consists of 60,000 or so distinct CDR3 sequences, about 56% of them appearing once. This sample's RNA came from whole unsorted tissue. The normal lung tissue was taken more than 3 cm from the tumor edge. The sample comprised distant non-tumor lung tissue. The receptors were gathered from a man between 65 and 85 years old with non-small cell lung cancer.

Worth noting for this clonotype: An end of the junction differs from the germline gene, which may be a read error. The genes are TRBV10-3 and TRBJ2-1; D is perhaps TRBD1 (5 bases). Germline V gene sequence: CDR1 ENHRY, CDR2 SYGVKD. CDR3 length: 16 amino acids. The CDR3 bases are TGTGCCACCAGTGAGTCGTGTGTCCAGGGCTACAATGAGCAGTTCTTC. This gives the protein CATSESCVQGYNEQFF.

As concerns this clonotype: Mismatch with germline at one junction end may stem from a read error. The chain couples TRBV12-3 or TRBV12-4 to TRBJ2-7; the match to TRBD1 covers 11 bases. The CDR3 has 14 amino acids. CDR3 loop: CVSCLGQGAYEHYF. The CDR3 DNA reads TGTGTCAGCTGCCTCGGACAGGGGGCCTACGAGCACTACTTC.

This clonotype is medium-sized within its sample. The V gene is TRBV6-5, the J gene TRBJ1-5; D call uncertain. The CDR3 covers 19 residues. V lost 7 bases and J lost 0, with 25 bases in between. Germline CDR1 MNHEY, CDR2 SVGAGI. The CDR3 sequence is CASTKRPPGQTYSNQPQHF. In DNA form, the CDR3 reads TGTGCCAGCACAAAAAGGCCGCCCGGGCAGACTTATAGCAATCAGCCCCAGCATTTT.

Comments on this clonotype: At one end, the junction sequence differs from germline, possibly due to a read error. V gene TRBV6-5 combines with J gene TRBJ2-2; the D gene could be TRBD1 or TRBD2 (5 bases each). Per the germline V gene, CDR1 is MNHEY and CDR2 is SVGAGI. The length of the CDR3 is 17 residues. DNA for the CDR3: TGTGCCAGCAGATTTTCCAGGGCAGGGATGTACGCCGGGGAACTGTTTTTT. Amino acid sequence: CASRFSRAGMYAGELFF.

On this clonotype: This may arise from a read error, as a much more abundant clone is one base away. The chain links TRBV20-1 to TRBJ1-1; D is perhaps TRBD1 (5 bases). This CDR3 region has 16 residues. The germline V gene has CDR1 DFQATT and CDR2 SNEGSKA (reference sequence). The CDR3 spells CSARVWRGQGNTEAIF. The CDR3 DNA follows: TGCAGTGCTAGAGTGTGGAGAGGACAAGGGAACACTGAAGCTATCTTT.